This TCR beta chain was observed in a study of blood T cell repertoires in COVID-19. Background on the study: The United States, Italy and Spain provided the acute and convalescent COVID-19 samples. The cDNA or gDNA used as material had been derived from T cells, B-cell-depleted T cells, or PBMCs.

It was during active infection that Seattle patients were enrolled and then longitudinally followed. Original analysis: Counts of nucleated cells, estimated from reference gene primer amplification, were obtained. Sequencing used immunoSEQ multiplex PCR; TCRdb keeps in-frame clones, though not all of them. V and J calls and clone size are given by that table; D and trimming were obtained from the DNA. The sample has approximately 200,000 clones; around 80% are singletons. Germline V gene lookup returns CDR1 MNHEY and CDR2 SVGAGI. V was trimmed by 8 bases and J by 0 bases, leaving 8 bases between them. This CDR3 spans 14 amino acids.

Sequencing was carried out using peripheral blood. This receptor was taken from an elderly woman with COVID-19, enrolled during active disease. The rearrangement links TRBV6-5 to TRBJ1-6, with D tentatively TRBD1 (6 bases). The CDR3 DNA is TGTGCCAGCCGGGACACCTCCTATAATTCACCCCTCCACTTT. This gives the protein CASRDTSYNSPLHF.